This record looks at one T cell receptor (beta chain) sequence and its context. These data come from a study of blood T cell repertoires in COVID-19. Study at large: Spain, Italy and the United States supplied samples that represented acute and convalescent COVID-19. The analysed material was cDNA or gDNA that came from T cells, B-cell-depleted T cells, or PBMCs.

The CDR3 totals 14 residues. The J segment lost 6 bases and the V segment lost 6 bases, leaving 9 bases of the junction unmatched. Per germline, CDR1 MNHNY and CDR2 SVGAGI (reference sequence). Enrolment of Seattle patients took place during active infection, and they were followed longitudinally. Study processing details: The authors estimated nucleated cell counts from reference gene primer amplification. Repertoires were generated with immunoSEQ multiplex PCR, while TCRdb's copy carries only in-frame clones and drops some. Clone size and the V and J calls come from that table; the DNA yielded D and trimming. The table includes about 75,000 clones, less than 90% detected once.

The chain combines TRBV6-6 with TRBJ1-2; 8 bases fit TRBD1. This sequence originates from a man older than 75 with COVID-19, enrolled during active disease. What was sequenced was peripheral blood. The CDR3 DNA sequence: TGTGCCAGCAGGGCCTCGGACAGGGACCATGGCTACACCTTC. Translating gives CASRASDRDHGYTF.